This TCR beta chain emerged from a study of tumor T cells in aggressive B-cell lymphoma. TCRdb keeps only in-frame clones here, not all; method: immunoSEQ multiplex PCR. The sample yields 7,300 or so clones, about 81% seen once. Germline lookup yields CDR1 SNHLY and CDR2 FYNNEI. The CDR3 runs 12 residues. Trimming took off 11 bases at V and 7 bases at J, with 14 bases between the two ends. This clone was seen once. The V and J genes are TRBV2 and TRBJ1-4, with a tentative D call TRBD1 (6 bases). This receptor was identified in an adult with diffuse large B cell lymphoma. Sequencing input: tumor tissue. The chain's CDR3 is CALMGAGEKLFF. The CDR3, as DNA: TGTGCCTTGATGGGGGCAGGTGAAAAACTGTTTTTT.